The next 22 T cell receptor beta chains were all read from a single sample in a study of early T cells in non-severe SARS-CoV-2 infection. TCRdb reprocessed the 5' RACE reads via MiXCR and lists one record per CDR3 protein. The profile shows roughly 52,000 distinct CDR3 sequences, under 8.5% of them singletons. The source material was whole blood, sampled at baseline. These receptors were taken from an adult who was a healthcare worker with PCR-confirmed SARS-CoV-2 infection or an uninfected control (not recorded which).

The V call is TRBV28, the J call TRBJ2-7, with D perhaps TRBD2 (5 bases). Germline values: CDR1 MDHEN, CDR2 SYDVKM. The ends were cut back, 3 bases at V and 2 bases at J, with 11 bases in the middle. The CDR3 runs to 14 residues. This CDR3 is CASSLPGSAYEQYF. As DNA, the CDR3 is TGTGCCAGCAGTTTGCCGGGGTCAGCCTACGAGCAGTACTTC.

This clonotype was counted ten times or more. The chain recombines TRBV28 with TRBJ2-3; 8 nucleotides line up with TRBD1. Germline V gene lookup returns CDR1 MDHEN and CDR2 SYDVKM. The CDR3 has 16 amino acids. The trim removed 3 bases at V and 2 bases at J, leaving 7 bases unmatched. CDR3 sequence reads: CASSLLGQALTDTQYF. CDR3 nucleotide sequence: TGTGCCAGCAGTTTGTTGGGACAGGCCCTCACAGATACGCAGTATTTT.

This clonotype was observed a few times. The V call is TRBV5-1, the J call TRBJ2-7; maybe TRBD1 (6 bases). Per germline, CDR1 SGHRS and CDR2 YFSETQ. The CDR3 length is 15 residues. V dropped 0 bases and J dropped 6 bases, with 16 bases sitting between them. The CDR3 region has the DNA TGCGCCAGCAGCTTGGGGGACACGGACATTCCCGAGCAGTACTTC. Translation: CASSLGDTDIPEQYF. Variable domain in full (rest from reference TRBV5-1 and TRBJ2-7): KAGVTQTPRYLIKTRGQQVTLSCSPISGHRSVSWYQQTPGQGLQFLFEYFSETQRNKGNFPGRFSGRQFSNSRSEMNVSTLELGDSALYLCASSLGDTDIPEQYFGPGTRLTVT.

Many counts were recorded for this clonotype. The chain is built from TRBV29-1 and TRBJ1-1; D perhaps matches TRBD1 (6 bases). The CDR3 spans 13 residues. Between the trimmed V and J ends, which lost 4 bases and 0 bases, there was a span of 9 bases. Germline V CDR1 and CDR2: SQVTM, ANQGSEA. The DNA for the CDR3 is TGCAGCGTTGTCGGACAGCTGAACACTGAAGCTTTCTTT. Protein: CSVVGQLNTEAFF.

This clonotype was seen at least ten times. V and J are TRBV6-6 and TRBJ2-5, with 8 positions matching TRBD1. This CDR3 has 16 amino acids. J gave up 1 base and V 5 bases, and 9 bases lay outside the gene matches. In germline, CDR1 is MNHNY, CDR2 SVGAGI (reference sequence). The CDR3 DNA follows: TGTGCCAGCAGTGACCAGGGGGCGCTTGCCCAAGAGACCCAGTACTTC. Translation gives CASSDQGALAQETQYF.

J is TRBJ2-5 and V is TRBV7-2; a weak D match, TRBD2 (6 bases). Looked up from germline, CDR1 is SGHTA and CDR2 is FQGNSA. The CDR3 has 16 amino acids. Trimming removed 1 base from V and 5 bases from J, with 17 bases in between. This CDR3 reads CASSLEFAGSGETQYF. CDR3 DNA: TGTGCCAGCAGCTTAGAATTCGCGGGGAGCGGGGAGACCCAGTACTTC.

There are a few counts of this clonotype. The chain couples TRBV3-1 to TRBJ2-5; no definite D call. CDR1 and CDR2 from the germline V gene are LGHDT and YNNKEL (reference sequence). The length of the CDR3 is 12 residues. Trimming cost V 4 bases and J 2 bases, with 5 bases left between them. CDR3 nucleotides: TGTGCCAGCAGCCGAGAGCAAGAGACCCAGTACTTC. This gives the protein CASSREQETQYF.

The rearrangement joins TRBV5-1 to TRBJ2-3; TRBD2 might be the D (7 bases). The CDR3 totals 14 residues. Per germline, CDR1 SGHRS and CDR2 YFSETQ. Trimming left V 0 bases short and J 6 bases short, with 11 bases between. The chain's CDR3 is CASSLAGGVDTQYF. In nucleotides, the CDR3 is TGCGCCAGCAGCTTGGCGGGGGGCGTGGATACGCAGTATTTT.

This clonotype was seen repeatedly, ten times or more. The gene calls are TRBV27 and TRBJ2-1; 7 nucleotides line up with TRBD2. CDR1 MNHEY and CDR2 SMNVEV come from the germline V gene (reference sequence). Unmatched junction bases numbered 6, after V lost 2 bases and J lost 8 bases. CDR3 size: 14 residues. The CDR3 here is CASSLGGEADEQFF. CDR3 nucleotide sequence: TGTGCCAGCAGTTTAGGGGGGGAGGCGGATGAGCAGTTCTTC.

The chain recombines TRBV10-3 with TRBJ1-5, with unresolved D. Looked up from germline, CDR1 is ENHRY and CDR2 is SYGVKD. V shed 0 bases and J shed 0 bases, with 15 bases lying between them. The CDR3 contains 18 residues. CDR3 coding DNA: TGTGCCATCAGTGAGTCGATGTGGCAGCAGTATAGCAATCAGCCCCAGCATTTT. Translated, it gives CAISESMWQQYSNQPQHF.

The chain carries TRBV3-1 and TRBJ2-7, with D uncertain. CDR1 and CDR2 from the germline V gene are LGHDT and YNNKEL (reference sequence). V lost 3 bases to trimming and J lost 2 bases, with 14 bases between them. This CDR3 has 15 amino acids. CDR3 amino acids: CASSQSWANPYEQYF. The CDR3 DNA is TGTGCCAGCAGCCAGAGCTGGGCGAACCCCTACGAGCAGTACTTC.

The V and J genes are TRBV12-3 or TRBV12-4 and TRBJ2-1, with D uncertain. The V and J ends lost 3 bases and 5 bases respectively, with 11 bases between them. The CDR3 has 14 amino acids. This chain's CDR3 is CASSLASGNNEQFF. CDR3 sequence (DNA): TGTGCCAGCAGTTTGGCTAGTGGGAACAATGAGCAGTTCTTC.

This clonotype occurred many times. The chain joins TRBV20-1 to TRBJ1-5; D unclear. The V end was cut by 5 bases, the J end by 0 bases, with 14 bases between. CDR1 is DFQATT and CDR2 is SNEGSKA in the germline V gene (reference sequence). The length of the CDR3 is 15 residues. CDR3 DNA: TGCAGTGCTCCCTCCCAAGGATATAGCAATCAGCCCCAGCATTTT. This sequence encodes CSAPSQGYSNQPQHF.

About this clonotype: A much larger clonotype is one base distant, so this may be a read error. The V and J genes are TRBV20-1 and TRBJ2-5; D perhaps matches TRBD1 (5 bases). V was shortened by 6 bases and J by 3 bases, with 14 bases between the two germline ends. The length of the CDR3 is 13 residues. Looked up from germline, CDR1 is DFQATT and CDR2 is SNEGSKA (reference sequence). The DNA for the CDR3 is TGCAGTGCAGCCAGGACAAGGGAAGAGACCCAGTACTTC. Protein sequence: CSAARTREETQYF.

V is TRBV4-1 and J is TRBJ1-6; D remains unclear. The CDR3 runs 15 residues. V was shortened by 0 bases and J by 9 bases, with 12 bases between the two germline ends. CDR1 and CDR2 from the germline V gene are MGHRA and YSYEKL. The CDR3 loop is CASSQESTPPSPLHF. The DNA for the CDR3 is TGCGCCAGCAGCCAAGAGTCGACACCTCCTTCACCCCTCCACTTT.

This clonotype has a handful of counts. The genes are TRBV7-8 and TRBJ2-2, with a tentative D call TRBD1 (5 bases). The CDR3 totals 16 residues. Between the trimmed V and J ends, which lost 1 base and 3 bases, there was a span of 12 bases. Germline-derived CDR1 and CDR2 are SGHVS and FQNEAQ. This chain's CDR3 is CASSLGARADTGELFF. The CDR3 DNA reads TGTGCCAGCAGCTTAGGGGCCAGGGCGGACACCGGGGAGCTGTTTTTT.

This clonotype was seen at least ten times. The junction departs from the called germline gene at one end, perhaps through a read error. The chain recombines TRBV6-5 with TRBJ2-7; possibly TRBD1 for D (6 bases). The germline V gene has CDR1 MNHEY and CDR2 SVGAGI. The CDR3 is 11 amino acids. The CDR3 protein is CASSYRGHLIF. The CDR3 DNA reads as TGTGCCAGCAGTTACCGGGGACACTTAATCTTC.

This chain uses TRBV7-6 with TRBJ2-7; TRBD1 matches 9 bases. Per the germline V gene, CDR1 is SGHVS and CDR2 is FNYEAQ. The V and J ends lost 3 bases and 5 bases, in that order; junction bases with no gene match: 5. This CDR3 is built from 14 residues. CDR3 loop: CASSLGQGGDEQYF. CDR3 bases: TGTGCCAGCAGCTTGGGACAGGGCGGCGACGAGCAGTACTTC.

The rearrangement links TRBV24-1 to TRBJ2-5, with D perhaps given as TRBD1 or TRBD2 (5 bases each). The CDR3 is 15 residues long. Germline V gene lookup returns CDR1 KGHDR and CDR2 SFDVKD. V was cut by 4 bases and J by 2 bases, with 13 bases left in between. Written as DNA, the CDR3 is TGTGCCACCAGTGACCCTGGGACGAAACAAGAGACCCAGTACTTC. This encodes CATSDPGTKQETQYF.

The CDR3 sequence: CASSLPTGPGTQYF. The CDR3 DNA is TGTGCCAGCAGCCTACCGACAGGGCCCGGTACGCAGTATTTT. V and J are TRBV7-9 and TRBJ2-3; 7 bases are a match to TRBD1. CDR3 size: 14 residues. The junction had 10 bases not matched to a gene; V was cut back by 5 bases and J by 8 bases. Germline CDR1 and CDR2: SEHNR and FQNEAQ (reference sequence).

This chain links TRBV28 with TRBJ2-7; D possibly corresponds to TRBD2 (6 bases). Germline V lookup: CDR1 MDHEN, CDR2 SYDVKM. This CDR3 is 14 amino acids long. V shed 5 bases and J shed 9 bases, with 20 bases lying between them. The CDR3 sequence is CASSLTLVRGGQYF. CDR3 bases: TGTGCCAGCAGTCTCACACTGGTCCGGGGAGGGCAGTACTTC.

The chain has TRBV7-6 and TRBJ2-5; a weak D match, TRBD2 (5 bases). Trimming pared 5 bases from V and 2 bases from J, leaving 15 bases between. The CDR3 extends over 15 amino acids. Germline loops: CDR1 SGHVS, CDR2 FNYEAQ. CDR3 region: CASSLRRGKQETQYF. DNA for the CDR3: TGTGCCAGCAGCCTCAGGAGAGGGAAGCAAGAGACCCAGTACTTC.